These T cell receptor beta chains were read from a single sample in a study of regulatory T cells in long-lasting Graves disease. In TCRdb, the multiplex PCR reads were re-called with MiXCR into one record per CDR3 protein. The sample shows 600,000 to 850,000 distinct CDR3 sequences, around 30% of them seen only once. This material consisted of peripheral blood mononuclear cells (PBMCs), taken when the disease was refractory, from a patient treated with antithyroid drugs. The receptors were gathered from a female donor with Graves disease. Each CDR3 is given with its conserved first and last residue. A D gene is named only where the DNA matches it firmly.

V: TRBV2
J: TRBJ1-1
D: TRBD1
CDR3: CTSSGQGTTEAFF

V: TRBV7-9
J: TRBJ2-5
D: .
CDR3: CASSYARYQETQYF

V: TRBV6-5
J: TRBJ2-7
D: TRBD2
CDR3: CASSYPPGGVSYEQYF

V: TRBV20-1
J: TRBJ1-5
D: .
CDR3: CSARDPGGSNQPQHF

V: TRBV30
J: TRBJ1-1
D: .
CDR3: CAWSVRAGNTEAFF

V: TRBV7-2
J: TRBJ2-7
D: TRBD1
CDR3: CASSLEGTGVWYEQYF

V: TRBV11-2
J: TRBJ2-7
D: TRBD2
CDR3: CASSALAGGLDEQYF

V: TRBV20-1
J: TRBJ1-3
D: TRBD1
CDR3: CSAGGDRAGNTIYF

V: TRBV27
J: TRBJ2-7
D: TRBD2
CDR3: CASSLDYSETSGRDEQYF

V: TRBV6-1
J: TRBJ2-5
D: TRBD1
CDR3: CASRDRGLGETQYF

V: TRBV3-1
J: TRBJ2-2
D: .
CDR3: CASSQAHRFTGELFF

V: TRBV20-1
J: TRBJ1-1
D: .
CDR3: CSARGGGRTENMNTEAFF

V: TRBV6-2/TRBV6-3
J: TRBJ1-2
D: .
CDR3: CASSYGTGYGFTF

V: TRBV12-3/TRBV12-4
J: TRBJ1-4
D: .
CDR3: CASRGDVEKLFF

V: TRBV19
J: TRBJ2-5
D: TRBD2
CDR3: CASSPREGREETQYF

V: TRBV5-1
J: TRBJ1-5
D: .
CDR3: CASSPVTGTNQPQHF

V: TRBV7-9
J: TRBJ1-6
D: .
CDR3: CASSGDIQFHNSPLHF

V: TRBV27
J: TRBJ1-2
D: .
CDR3: CASKQGMDLGGYGYTF

V: TRBV7-9
J: TRBJ2-6
D: TRBD1
CDR3: CASSFGQGRSSGANVLTF

V: TRBV18
J: TRBJ1-5
D: TRBD1
CDR3: CASSPAGQGTQPQHF

V: TRBV29-1
J: TRBJ1-5
D: .
CDR3: CSVDQGPNQPQHF

V: TRBV12-3/TRBV12-4
J: TRBJ2-7
D: .
CDR3: CASKVRRTYEQYF

V: TRBV9
J: TRBJ2-5
D: .
CDR3: CASSVEGGISKTQYF

V: TRBV6-1
J: TRBJ2-2
D: .
CDR3: CASSRTLQTGELFF

V: TRBV9
J: TRBJ1-5
D: TRBD1
CDR3: CASSVAGGSAQPQHF

V: TRBV29-1
J: TRBJ1-1
D: .
CDR3: CSVWDLGTEAFF

V: TRBV20-1
J: TRBJ2-7
D: TRBD2
CDR3: CSATGTSGRAPLYEQYF

V: TRBV6-1
J: TRBJ1-5
D: TRBD1
CDR3: CASRDRESQPQHF

V: TRBV6-1
J: TRBJ2-5
D: TRBD2
CDR3: CASSEVASGRETQYF

V: TRBV20-1
J: TRBJ1-2
D: TRBD1
CDR3: CSARDQGANHGYTF

V: TRBV5-1
J: TRBJ2-7
D: .
CDR3: CASSLSAHEQYF

V: TRBV6-2/TRBV6-3
J: TRBJ1-2
D: .
CDR3: CASSSTGTNYGYTF

V: TRBV12-3/TRBV12-4
J: TRBJ2-3
D: TRBD2
CDR3: CASSLGTSGSTDTQYF

V: TRBV7-8
J: TRBJ1-1
D: .
CDR3: CASSLRSQLNTEAFF

V: TRBV6-1
J: TRBJ1-5
D: .
CDR3: CASSPRHLNPRTQHF

V: TRBV6-1
J: TRBJ2-7
D: TRBD1
CDR3: CASSIGQGSYEQYF

V: TRBV19
J: TRBJ1-1
D: TRBD1
CDR3: CASSKGQGWDTEAFF